This T cell receptor beta chain was observed in a study of blood T cell repertoires in COVID-19. This CDR3 has 17 residues. CDR1 is SNHLY, CDR2 FYNNEI, per germline. V was pared by 2 bases and J by 0 bases, with 14 bases between. Assay used: immunoSEQ multiplex PCR; TCRdb lists only in-frame clones, some missing. The sample holds 250,000 to 400,000 clones; roughly 85% are singletons and the top ten take approximately 1.9%. The sequence came from a woman aged 25 to 39 who had been exposed to COVID-19. The sample consisted of PBMCs or T cells enriched from blood (not recorded which). The chain joins TRBV2 to TRBJ1-5; D uncertain. The CDR3 here is CASSEYMSVYSNQPQHF. CDR3 nucleotides: TGTGCCAGCAGTGAATATATGTCCGTTTATAGCAATCAGCCCCAGCATTTT.